This T cell receptor beta chain originates from a study of blood T cell repertoires in COVID-19. Across the study: The origin of the acute and convalescent COVID-19 samples was the United States, Italy and Spain. Sample material is recorded as cDNA or gDNA derived from T cells, B-cell-depleted T cells, or PBMCs.

Study processing details: Amplification with reference gene primers provided the estimates of nucleated cell counts. TCRdb keeps only in-frame clones here, not all; method: immunoSEQ multiplex PCR. D and trimming were read from the DNA, whereas the V and J calls and clone size are those reported in that table. Of some 150,000 clones listed, just under 90% are singletons. CDR3 length: 15 amino acids. With V trimmed by 4 bases and J by 7 bases, 8 bases remained unmatched. CDR1 is SGDLS, CDR2 YYNGEE, per germline. This clone was seen just once. This TCR derives from a woman aged 50 to 60 with active or convalescent COVID-19. The J gene is TRBJ2-1, the V gene TRBV9; TRBD2 aligns across 10 bases. Sequences were obtained from peripheral blood. CDR3 sequence (DNA): TGTGCCAGCAGCCCTCCGATGACTAGCGGGAATGAGCAGTTCTTC. As protein: CASSPPMTSGNEQFF. Full variable domain (rest looked up from reference TRBV9 and TRBJ2-1): DSGVTQTPKHLITATGQRVTLRCSPRSGDLSVYWYQQSLDQGLQFLIQYYNGEERAKGNILERFSAQQFPDLHSELNLSSLELGDSALYFCASSPPMTSGNEQFFGPGTRLTVL.